This passage covers 17 T cell receptor beta chains from one sample sequenced in a study of control samples from healthy donors and cancer patients. Sequencing was performed with immunoSEQ multiplex PCR; in TCRdb, only in-frame clones are kept and a portion is missing. The sample has approximately 90,000 clones, around 85% seen once; the top ten hold around 35%. The sample was PBMCs. These receptors came from a man aged 65 to 85 with lung cancer.

The count of this clone is one. The chain has TRBV5-1 and TRBJ1-1, with TRBD1 matching 8 bases. The V and J ends lost 2 bases and 1 base, in that order; junction bases with no gene match: 4. The CDR3 loop spans 15 amino acids. Germline values: CDR1 SGHRS, CDR2 YFSETQ. The CDR3 DNA reads as TGCGCCAGCAGCTTACAGGGGGGAGGGAACACTGAAGCTTTCTTT. Its protein product is CASSLQGGGNTEAFF.

The gene calls are TRBV4-2 and TRBJ2-3; TRBD2 matches at 8 bases. V lost 1 base to trimming and J lost 7 bases; unmatched junction nucleotides: 10. The CDR3 extends over 16 amino acids. CDR1 and CDR2 from the germline V gene are LGHNA and YNFKEQ. This chain's CDR3 is CASSQGAGGAVNTQYF. In nucleotides, the CDR3 is TGTGCCAGCAGCCAAGGGGCCGGGGGGGCCGTGAATACGCAGTATTTT.

This clone has just a few counts. The chain links TRBV11-2 to TRBJ2-7; 8 bases map to TRBD1. With 5 bases clipped from V and 3 bases from J, the junction kept 3 bases outside the gene matches. Germline V gives CDR1 SGHAT, CDR2 FQNNGV. This CDR3 contains 13 residues. CDR3 sequence: CASSRDRRYEQYF. CDR3 bases: TGTGCCAGCAGCAGGGACAGGCGCTACGAGCAGTACTTC.

V and J are TRBV19 and TRBJ1-6; D not resolved. This CDR3 is 14 amino acids long. V lost 8 bases, J lost 0 bases, and 8 bases lay in between. Germline-derived CDR1 and CDR2 are LNHDA and SQIVND (reference sequence). The CDR3 loop reads CASGSSSYNSPLHF. Here the CDR3 DNA reads TGTGCCAGTGGTTCGAGCTCCTATAATTCACCCCTCCACTTT.

V gene TRBV3-1 (or the pseudogene TRBV3-2) combines with J gene TRBJ2-1; tentative D call: TRBD1 (5 bases). Per the germline V gene, CDR1 is LGHDT and CDR2 is YNNKEL (reference sequence). Trimming left V 0 bases short and J 7 bases short, with 13 bases between. The CDR3 is made up of 15 amino acids. In DNA, the CDR3 is TGTGCCAGCAGCCAAGAGGCAGGGCTCTGGAATGAGCAGTTCTTC. Amino acid sequence: CASSQEAGLWNEQFF.

The V call is TRBV21-1, the J call TRBJ2-2; the tabulated D call, TRBD1, remains unverified against the DNA. TRBV21-1 is given as a pseudogene. The CDR3 loop spans 15 amino acids. CDR3 sequence: CATSDRGPNTGELFF. CDR3 sequence (DNA): TGTGCCACTAGCGACAGGGGGCCAAACACCGGGGAGCTGTTTTTT.

This rearrangement joins TRBV5-1 to TRBJ1-6; tentative D call: TRBD1 (5 bases). Deletions cut 6 bases from V and 7 bases from J, with 20 bases between. The CDR3 loop spans 16 amino acids. Looked up from germline, CDR1 is SGHRS and CDR2 is YFSETQ. In DNA form, the CDR3 reads TGCGCCAGCACCTCTTGGGGACCGAACTCAAATTCACCCCTCCACTTT. Translated: CASTSWGPNSNSPLHF.

The V and J genes are TRBV7-9 and TRBJ1-1; D is ambiguous. Germline CDR1 is SEHNR and CDR2 is FQNEAQ (reference sequence). V was shortened by 5 bases and J by 1 base, with 11 bases between the two germline ends. This CDR3 spans 14 amino acids. CDR3 loop: CASSPRRGNTEAFF. The CDR3 DNA reads as TGTGCCAGCAGCCCTCGTCGGGGGAACACTGAAGCTTTCTTT. The full variable domain, with the rest looked up from reference TRBV7-9 and TRBJ1-1, is DTGVSQNPRHKITKRGQNVTFRCDPISEHNRLYWYRQTLGQGPEFLTYFQNEAQLEKSRLLSDRFSAERPKGSFSTLEIQRTEQGDSAMYLCASSPRRGNTEAFFGQGTRLTVV.

The chain uses TRBV19 and TRBJ1-1, with a tentative D call TRBD1 (6 bases). V dropped 3 bases and J dropped 13 bases, with 18 bases sitting between them. Germline V gene data show CDR1 as LNHDA and CDR2 as SQIVND (reference sequence). The CDR3 is 13 residues long. This chain's CDR3 is CASSIASRDIGFF. The CDR3 nucleotides read TGTGCCAGTAGTATTGCGTCCCGGGACATCGGTTTCTTT.

The chain combines TRBV7-8 with TRBJ2-7, with 8 bases matching TRBD1. The CDR3 is made up of 16 amino acids. Germline V gives CDR1 SGHVS, CDR2 FQNEAQ. The V gene end was trimmed by 4 bases and the J gene end by 2 bases; junction bases not matched to a gene: 10. The CDR3 DNA is TGTGCCAGCAGCTCACGAGACAGGGGCCCCACCTACGAGCAGTACTTC. Protein sequence: CASSSRDRGPTYEQYF.

The rearrangement uses TRBV15 and TRBJ1-1, with D uncertain. V was trimmed by 0 bases and J by 1 base, leaving 9 bases between them. CDR3 length: 15 amino acids. Per the germline V gene, CDR1 is LNHNV and CDR2 is YYDKDF (reference sequence). The CDR3 sequence: CATSREAAWNTEAFF. The CDR3 DNA reads TGTGCCACCAGCAGAGAGGCAGCCTGGAACACTGAAGCTTTCTTT.

In the case of this clone: At one end, the junction sequence differs from germline, possibly due to a read error. The genes are TRBV7-9 and TRBJ1-2; TRBD1 matches 7 bases. This CDR3 is built from 14 residues. Germline CDR1 reads SEHNR; CDR2 reads FQNEAQ (reference sequence). The CDR3 protein is CASRLAAGGKGYTF. The CDR3 DNA is TGTGCCAGCAGATTAGCCGCAGGGGGGAAGGGCTACACCTTC.

This chain links TRBV6-1 with TRBJ2-1; TRBD1 or TRBD2 may be the D gene (6 bases each). V lost 2 bases and J 4 bases, leaving 12 bases between the germline ends. Looked up from germline, CDR1 is MNHNS and CDR2 is SASEGT. The CDR3 spans 15 residues. CDR3 loop: CASSEFGGPYNEQFF. The CDR3 DNA reads as TGTGCCAGCAGTGAATTTGGGGGGCCGTACAATGAGCAGTTCTTC.

The chain carries TRBV19 and TRBJ1-5, with a tentative D call TRBD1 (6 bases). The CDR3 runs to 15 residues. Trimming took 6 bases from V and 2 from J, leaving 14 bases between them. CDR1 LNHDA and CDR2 SQIVND come from the germline V gene (reference sequence). CDR3 nucleotide sequence: TGTGCCAGTAGAGGGTCACAGGGAGGCAATCAGCCCCAGCATTTT. This translates into CASRGSQGGNQPQHF.

This clone was seen only a few times. The chain combines TRBV7-2 with TRBJ2-1; possibly TRBD2 for D (6 bases). V shed 3 bases and J shed 3 bases, with 12 bases lying between them. The CDR3 sequence is 15 residues long. In germline, CDR1 is SGHTA, CDR2 FQGNSA. As DNA, the CDR3 is TGTGCCAGCAGCTTTGGGACTGGAAACTACAATGAGCAGTTCTTC. Protein product: CASSFGTGNYNEQFF.

A single count supports this clone. This rearrangement joins TRBV5-5 to TRBJ1-4, with unresolved D. The germline V gene has CDR1 SGHKS and CDR2 YYEKEE (reference sequence). Trimming pared 4 bases from V and 0 bases from J, leaving 1 base between. The CDR3 is 12 residues long. The CDR3 sequence is CASSPTNEKLFF. CDR3 sequence (DNA): TGTGCCAGCAGCCCAACTAATGAAAAACTGTTTTTT.

The J gene is TRBJ2-1, the V gene TRBV11-2, with TRBD1 matching 7 bases. V dropped 5 bases and J dropped 8; count of bases not matched to a gene: 12. The germline V gene has CDR1 SGHAT and CDR2 FQNNGV. This CDR3 is built from 15 residues. The CDR3 DNA reads as TGTGCCAGCAGCCCGGTGGGACAGCGAGTAGATGAGCAGTTCTTC. It translates to CASSPVGQRVDEQFF.